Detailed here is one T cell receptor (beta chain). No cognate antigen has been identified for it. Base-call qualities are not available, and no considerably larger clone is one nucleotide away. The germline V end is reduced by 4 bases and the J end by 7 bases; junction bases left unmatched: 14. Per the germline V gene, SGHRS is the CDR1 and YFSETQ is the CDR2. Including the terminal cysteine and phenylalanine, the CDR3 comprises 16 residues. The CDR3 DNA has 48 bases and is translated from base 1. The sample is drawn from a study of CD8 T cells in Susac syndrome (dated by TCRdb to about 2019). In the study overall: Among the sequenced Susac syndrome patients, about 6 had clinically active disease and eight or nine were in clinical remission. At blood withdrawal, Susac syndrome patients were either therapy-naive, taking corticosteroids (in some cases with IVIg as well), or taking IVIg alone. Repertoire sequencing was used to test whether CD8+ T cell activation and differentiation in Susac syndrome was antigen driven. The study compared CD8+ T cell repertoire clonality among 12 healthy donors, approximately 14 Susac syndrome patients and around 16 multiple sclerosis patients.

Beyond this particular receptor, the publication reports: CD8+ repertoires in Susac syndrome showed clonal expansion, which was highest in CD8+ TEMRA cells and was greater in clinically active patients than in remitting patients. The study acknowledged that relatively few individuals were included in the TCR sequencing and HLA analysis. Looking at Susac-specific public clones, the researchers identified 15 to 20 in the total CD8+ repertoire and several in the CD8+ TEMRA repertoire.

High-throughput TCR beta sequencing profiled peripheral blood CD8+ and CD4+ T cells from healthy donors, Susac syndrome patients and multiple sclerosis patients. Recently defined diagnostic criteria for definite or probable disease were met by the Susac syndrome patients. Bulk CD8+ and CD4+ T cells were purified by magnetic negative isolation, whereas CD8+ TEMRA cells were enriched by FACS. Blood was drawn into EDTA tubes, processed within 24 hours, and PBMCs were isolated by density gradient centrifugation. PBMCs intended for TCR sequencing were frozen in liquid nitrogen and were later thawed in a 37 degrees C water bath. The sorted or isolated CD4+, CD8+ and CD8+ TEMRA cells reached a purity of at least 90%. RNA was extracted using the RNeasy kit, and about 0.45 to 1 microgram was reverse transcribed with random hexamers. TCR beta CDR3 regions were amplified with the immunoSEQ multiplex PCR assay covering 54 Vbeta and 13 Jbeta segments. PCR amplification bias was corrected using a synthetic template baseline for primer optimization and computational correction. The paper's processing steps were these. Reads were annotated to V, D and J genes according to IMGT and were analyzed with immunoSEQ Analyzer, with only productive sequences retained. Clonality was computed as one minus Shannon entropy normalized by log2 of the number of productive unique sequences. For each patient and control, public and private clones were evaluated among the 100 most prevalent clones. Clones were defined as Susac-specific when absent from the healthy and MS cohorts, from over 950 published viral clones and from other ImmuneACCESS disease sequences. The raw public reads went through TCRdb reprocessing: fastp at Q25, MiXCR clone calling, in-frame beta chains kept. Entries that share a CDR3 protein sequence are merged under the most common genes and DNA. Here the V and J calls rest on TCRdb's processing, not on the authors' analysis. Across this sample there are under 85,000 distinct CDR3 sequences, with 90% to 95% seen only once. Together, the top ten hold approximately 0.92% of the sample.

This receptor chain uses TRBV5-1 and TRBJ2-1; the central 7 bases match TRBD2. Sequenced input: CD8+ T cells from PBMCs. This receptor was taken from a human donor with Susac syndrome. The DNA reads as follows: TGCGCCAGCAGCCATGAAAAACTAGCGCCCAATAATGAGCAGTTCTTC. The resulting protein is CASSHEKLAPNNEQFF. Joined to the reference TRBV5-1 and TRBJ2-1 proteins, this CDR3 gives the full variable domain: KAGVTQTPRYLIKTRGQQVTLSCSPISGHRSVSWYQQTPGQGLQFLFEYFSETQRNKGNFPGRFSGRQFSNSRSEMNVSTLELGDSALYLCASSHEKLAPNNEQFFGPGTRLTVL.